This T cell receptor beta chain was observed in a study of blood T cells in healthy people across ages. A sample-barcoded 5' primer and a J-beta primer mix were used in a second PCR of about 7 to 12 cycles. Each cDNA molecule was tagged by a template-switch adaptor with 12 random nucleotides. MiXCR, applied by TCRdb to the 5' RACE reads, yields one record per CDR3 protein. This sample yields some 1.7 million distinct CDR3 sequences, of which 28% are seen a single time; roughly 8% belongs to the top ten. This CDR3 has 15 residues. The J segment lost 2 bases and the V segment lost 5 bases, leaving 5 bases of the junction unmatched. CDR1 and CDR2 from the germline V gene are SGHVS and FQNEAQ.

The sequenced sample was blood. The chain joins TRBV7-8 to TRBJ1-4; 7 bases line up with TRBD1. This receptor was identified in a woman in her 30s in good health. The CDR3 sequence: CASSEQGWTNEKLFF. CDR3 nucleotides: TGTGCCAGCAGCGAACAGGGGTGGACTAATGAAAAACTGTTTTTT. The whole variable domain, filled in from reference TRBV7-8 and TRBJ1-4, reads GAGVSQSPRYKVAKRGQDVALRCDPISGHVSLFWYQQALGQGPEFLTYFQNEAQLDKSGLPSDRFFAERPEGSVSTLKIQRTQQEDSAVYLCASSEQGWTNEKLFFGSGTQLSVL.